The 21 T cell receptor beta chains reported below all come from one sample, sequenced in a study of vaccination and CD4 T cells after COVID-19. The Oncomine TCR Beta short-read assay generated sequence data from the DNA of cultured CD4+ T cells. TCRdb re-called the PCR reads through MiXCR, storing one row per CDR3 protein. Of approximately 22,000 distinct CDR3 sequences in the sample, 32% were seen once. Which antigens these TCRs recognize remains unknown. The time point here: late sampling 161 to 241 days after vaccination in a few convalescent patients. The treatment denotes: approximately 11-day PBMC culture with coronavirus spike peptide pools or control peptides (ViraFEST assay). Sequenced here: CD4+ T cells from blood, cultured in vitro, sampled about 7 months after SARS-CoV-2 vaccination. These receptors all stem from a human donor who had recovered from COVID-19.

The sample holds one count of this clonotype. As DNA, the CDR3 is TGTGCCAGCAGCTTAGGGCCCGACATCCCCAATGAGCAGTTCTTC. It specifies CASSLGPDIPNEQFF. The V gene is TRBV5-4, the J gene TRBJ2-1, with D hard to call. CDR3 size: 15 residues. Looked up from germline, CDR1 is SGHNT and CDR2 is YYREEE (reference sequence). Trimming stripped 2 bases from V and 6 bases from J, with 15 bases between.

V and J are TRBV7-9 and TRBJ1-2, with a weak D call TRBD1 (5 bases). The CDR3 sequence is 12 residues long. V gave up 3 bases and J gave up 7 bases, with 9 bases separating them. Germline V gene data show CDR1 as SEHNR and CDR2 as FQNEAQ (reference sequence). The DNA for the CDR3 is TGTGCCAGCAGCTTCCAGCAGGGTGGCTACACCTTC. Translated, it gives CASSFQQGGYTF.

This clonotype has only a few counts. The chain carries TRBV7-2 and TRBJ2-3, with D perhaps matching TRBD1 (6 bases). Trimming took 4 bases from V and 2 from J, leaving 19 bases between them. This CDR3 is 17 amino acids long. Germline V gene lookup returns CDR1 SGHTA and CDR2 FQGNSA. The CDR3 DNA reads as TGTGCCAGCAGCTCCCTAGGTGGACAGATCAACACAGATACGCAGTATTTT. It translates to CASSSLGGQINTDTQYF. Variable domain in full (rest from reference TRBV7-2 and TRBJ2-3): GAGVSQSPSNKVTEKGKDVELRCDPISGHTALYWYRQSLGQGLEFLIYFQGNSAPDKSGLPSDRFSAERTGGSVSTLTIQRTQQEDSAVYLCASSSLGGQINTDTQYFGPGTRLTVL.

The genes are TRBV24-1 and TRBJ2-1, with 10 bases lining up with TRBD2. The V gene's germline CDR1 is KGHDR and CDR2 SFDVKD. V was clipped by 0 bases and J by 14 bases; unmatched bases: 6. This CDR3 region has 14 residues. The CDR3 coding sequence is TGTGCCACCAGTGATTTGGCCCCTAGCGGGAGAAAGTTCTTC. Encoded protein: CATSDLAPSGRKFF.

The chain employs TRBV15 and TRBJ2-7; tentative D call: TRBD1 (5 bases). CDR1 is LNHNV and CDR2 is YYDKDF in the germline V gene (reference sequence). V lost 4 bases and J 1 base, leaving 14 bases between the germline ends. The CDR3 spans 15 residues. The CDR3, as DNA: TGTGCCACCAGCACTTTCAGCAGGGCTTCCTACGAGCAGTACTTC. Translated, it gives CATSTFSRASYEQYF.

The V call is TRBV7-8, the J call TRBJ2-1, with 11 nucleotides matching TRBD2. Germline lookup yields CDR1 SGHVS and CDR2 FQNEAQ. The V gene end was trimmed by 0 bases and the J gene end by 10 bases; junction bases not matched to a gene: 2. The CDR3 is 14 residues long. CDR3 in DNA: TGTGCCAGCAGCTTAGCGGGGACTAGCGGAGAGCAGTTCTTC. Amino acids: CASSLAGTSGEQFF.

This clonotype has just one count. A read error may explain this, as a much larger clone is one base away. The chain joins TRBV10-3 to TRBJ1-1; D is ambiguous. The CDR3 spans 13 residues. Germline CDR1 ENHRY, CDR2 SYGVKD. This chain's CDR3 is CAIGGSGRAETFF. The CDR3 coding sequence is TGTGCCATCGGAGGGAGCGGGCGCGCTGAAACTTTCTTT.

The J gene is TRBJ2-1, the V gene TRBV11-3; the match to TRBD1 covers 8 bases. Germline V gives CDR1 SGHNT, CDR2 YENEEA. Unmatched junction bases numbered 0, after V lost 2 bases and J lost 0 bases. The CDR3 sequence is 15 residues long. The CDR3 here is CASSLQGASYNEQFF. CDR3 bases: TGTGCCAGCAGCTTACAGGGGGCCTCCTACAATGAGCAGTTCTTC.

The genes are TRBV5-8 and TRBJ1-6; D call uncertain. CDR1 is SGHTS, CDR2 YDEGEE, per germline. This CDR3 spans 15 amino acids. V lost 0 bases and J 2 bases, leaving 6 bases between the germline ends. For the CDR3, the DNA is TGTGCCAGCAGCTTGGACGATACCTATAATTCACCCCTCCACTTT. This encodes CASSLDDTYNSPLHF. Complete variable domain (other parts from reference TRBV5-8 and TRBJ1-6): EAGVTQSPTHLIKTRGQQATLRCSPISGHTSVYWYQQALGLGLQFLLWYDEGEERNRGNFPPRFSGRQFPNYSSELNVNALELEDSALYLCASSLDDTYNSPLHFGNGTRLTVT.

In this sample, this clonotype turned up a few times. The chain uses TRBV6-2 or TRBV6-3 and TRBJ2-5, with D perhaps matching TRBD2 (5 bases). Germline V lookup: CDR1 MNHEY, CDR2 SVGEGT. This CDR3 is built from 14 residues. Trimming took off 2 bases at V and 2 bases at J, with 9 bases between the two ends. CDR3 nucleotide sequence: TGTGCCAGCAGTTACCTGACTACTCAAGAGACCCAGTACTTC. The encoded protein is CASSYLTTQETQYF.

The chain has TRBV7-2 and TRBJ1-2; tentative D call: TRBD1 (6 bases). The CDR3 consists of 13 residues. Germline V gene sequence: CDR1 SGHTA, CDR2 FQGNSA. Trimming removed 5 bases at V and 8 bases at J, with 15 bases between. Here the CDR3 DNA reads TGTGCCAGCAGCCCTGGCCCCCAGGGGGGCTACACCTTC. Protein: CASSPGPQGGYTF.

The sample holds a few counts of this clonotype. The rearrangement joins TRBV20-1 to TRBJ2-5; D is uncertain. V shed 3 bases and J shed 1 base, with 9 bases lying between them. The germline V gene has CDR1 DFQATT and CDR2 SNEGSKA (reference sequence). This CDR3 comprises 13 residues. The CDR3 DNA reads as TGCAGTGCTAGGCCCTCCCTCCAAGAGACCCAGTACTTC. The encoded protein is CSARPSLQETQYF.

This clonotype has more than one count but fewer than ten. V gene TRBV29-1 combines with J gene TRBJ2-2; D is unclear. This CDR3 is built from 16 residues. The V end was cut by 4 bases, the J end by 1 base, with 16 bases between. Germline CDR1 SQVTM, CDR2 ANQGSEA. CDR3 bases: TGCAGCGTTGCGGCGTCCACGTCTGTGAACACCGGGGAGCTGTTTTTT. Translating gives CSVAASTSVNTGELFF.

This clonotype came up a few times. The chain links TRBV20-1 to TRBJ1-3, with a weak D call TRBD1 (5 bases). The V gene's germline CDR1 is DFQATT and CDR2 SNEGSKA (reference sequence). This CDR3 contains 13 residues. Trimming pared 6 bases from V and 3 bases from J, leaving 12 bases between. The CDR3 region is CSARVGGGNTIYF. Written as DNA, the CDR3 is TGCAGTGCCCGGGTCGGGGGTGGAAACACCATATATTTT.

V usage is TRBV6-5 and J usage is TRBJ1-1; no clear D. Between the trimmed V and J ends, which lost 2 bases and 2 bases, there was a span of 6 bases. The CDR3 consists of 13 residues. Germline values: CDR1 MNHEY, CDR2 SVGAGI. The CDR3 here is CASSYNTNTEAFF. CDR3 nucleotides: TGTGCCAGCAGTTACAATACTAACACTGAAGCTTTCTTT.

This clonotype came up a few times. V is TRBV27 and J is TRBJ1-2, with 10 bases aligning to TRBD1. With V trimmed by 3 bases and J by 3 bases, 4 bases remained unmatched. Looked up from germline, CDR1 is MNHEY and CDR2 is SMNVEV (reference sequence). There are 15 residues in the CDR3. The CDR3: CASSFWGQGYYGYTF. The CDR3 DNA follows: TGTGCCAGCAGTTTTTGGGGACAGGGGTACTATGGCTACACCTTC.

This clonotype was observed a few times. The V call is TRBV6-1, the J call TRBJ1-5, with a tentative D call TRBD1 (5 bases). This CDR3 contains 14 residues. Germline values: CDR1 MNHNS, CDR2 SASEGT. V was cut by 1 base and J by 5 bases, with 9 bases left in between. CDR3 in DNA: TGTGCCAGCAGTGAAGGGACAAGTTATCAGCCCCAGCATTTT. Translating it yields CASSEGTSYQPQHF.

Judged by abundance, this clonotype is large. This chain uses TRBV4-3 with TRBJ2-3; D is perhaps TRBD1 or TRBD2 (5 bases each). The ends were cut back, 3 bases at V and 10 bases at J, with 14 bases in the middle. The germline V gene encodes CDR1 LGHNA and CDR2 YSLEER. There are 13 residues in the CDR3. This chain's CDR3 is CASSHAGSRPQYF. DNA of the CDR3: TGCGCCAGCAGCCACGCAGGGAGTAGGCCGCAGTATTTT.

This clonotype has more than one count but fewer than ten. This chain uses TRBV20-1 with TRBJ2-1; 8 bases are a match to TRBD2. CDR1 is DFQATT, CDR2 SNEGSKA, per germline (reference sequence). The CDR3 spans 13 residues. J lost 10 bases, V lost 6 bases, and 11 bases had no gene match. The CDR3 nucleotides read TGCAGTGCCCTGCTAGCGGGTCGCGGGGAGCAGTTCTTC. Its protein product is CSALLAGRGEQFF.

This clonotype was seen only a few times. V is TRBV19 and J is TRBJ1-1; 9 nucleotides match TRBD1. The V segment lost 7 bases and the J segment 4 bases; nucleotides outside the gene matches: 7. CDR3 length: 14 residues. Germline lookup yields CDR1 LNHDA and CDR2 SQIVND (reference sequence). CDR3 nucleotide sequence: TGTGCCAGTATTGGACAGGGGTTGTTCACTGAAGCTTTCTTT. Translated: CASIGQGLFTEAFF.

V and J are TRBV20-1 and TRBJ2-5; 10 nucleotides line up with TRBD2. V lost 6 bases, J lost 5 bases, and 6 bases stayed unmatched. CDR1 and CDR2 from the germline V gene are DFQATT and SNEGSKA (reference sequence). The CDR3 extends over 13 amino acids. The CDR3 spells CSAQAAGGETQYF. The CDR3 nucleotides read TGCAGTGCCCAAGCAGCGGGGGGGGAGACCCAGTACTTC.